The 2 T cell receptor beta chains presented below share a single source sample, sequenced in a study of cytomegalovirus exposure and HLA in healthy donors. PCR was performed using 60 Vbeta and 13 Jbeta primers. Here immunoSEQ multiplex PCR was the method, and the copy in TCRdb shows in-frame clones only, minus some. The table includes nearly 110,000 clones, roughly 80% detected once. The sample taken for sequencing was PBMCs. Receptor source: a middle-aged man in good health and CMV-seronegative.

The CDR3 here is CASSLGGRLSYEQYF. The CDR3 bases are TGCGCCAGCAGCTTGGGGGGCCGCCTCTCCTACGAGCAGTACTTC. V is TRBV5-1 and J is TRBJ2-7, with D maybe TRBD1 (5 bases). Trimming cost V 0 bases and J 0 bases, with 10 bases left between them. The length of the CDR3 is 15 residues. Per germline, CDR1 SGHRS and CDR2 YFSETQ.

Here the CDR3 DNA reads TGCAGCGTTGGGCAGGGGAACACTGAAGCTTTCTTT. It is translated as CSVGQGNTEAFF. The V call is TRBV29-1, the J call TRBJ1-1, with D possibly being TRBD1 (5 bases). The CDR3 consists of 12 residues. Germline V CDR1 and CDR2: SQVTM, ANQGSEA. Trimming took 4 bases from V and 1 from J, leaving 7 bases between them.